Described below is a single T cell receptor beta chain sequence and its context. This sample is drawn from a study of blood T cell repertoires in COVID-19. Study information: Donors in the United States, Italy and Spain gave samples during acute or convalescent COVID-19. T cells, B-cell-depleted T cells, or PBMCs supplied cDNA or gDNA.

Original methodology: Reference gene primer amplification gave nucleated cell count estimates. The data were produced by immunoSEQ multiplex PCR, yet TCRdb's version contains in-frame clones alone and is incomplete. V and J calls and clone size come straight from that table; D and trimming were deduced from the DNA. The sample shows some 190,000 clones, roughly 85% of them seen only once. The sample consisted of peripheral blood. This TCR was sampled from a woman of 80 years or more with active or convalescent COVID-19.

For the CDR3, the DNA is TGCGCCAGCAGCTTGGGACTAGCAGCAGATACGCAGTATTTT. It is translated as CASSLGLAADTQYF. This chain connects TRBV5-1 to TRBJ2-3; 7 bases line up with TRBD2. CDR1 is SGHRS and CDR2 is YFSETQ in the germline V gene. The CDR3 runs 14 residues. V shed 0 bases and J 4 bases; nucleotides not matched to a gene: 2.